This T cell receptor beta chain was captured in a study of beta chain features in type 1 diabetes. Points from the study as a whole: A potential influence of HLA type upon TCRB rearrangement remained unresolved herein. Compared with healthy donors, patients appeared to share more similar naive, central memory and regulatory TCRB repertoires. Moderate yet significant TCRB CDR3 shortening was seen in Type 1 diabetes patients in all four CD4+ subsets.

The whole isolated RNA underwent reverse transcription, so sequencing captured expressed TCRB transcripts. Method: immunoSEQ multiplex PCR; TCRdb's copy keeps in-frame clones and lacks some. Here the sample spans nearly 700,000 clones, roughly an eighth being singletons. After removal of 8 bases from V and 1 base from J, the junction contained 0 bases not matched to a gene. The CDR3 runs 13 residues. Germline CDR1 reads SNHLY; CDR2 reads FYNNEI. This clone was detected a few times. Its antigen is unknown. This sequence joins TRBV2 and TRBJ2-3; TRBD2 agrees at 10 bases. The sample consisted of naive CD4+ T cells from blood. The sequence derives from a man younger than 30 with type 1 diabetes. As DNA, the CDR3 is TGTGCCAGCGGGACTAGCGGCACAGATACGCAGTATTTT. Its translation: CASGTSGTDTQYF.